This T cell receptor (beta chain) was documented in a study of beta chain features in type 1 diabetes (dated by TCRdb to between 2017 and 2018). Some background on the complete study: Patients and healthy donors did not differ in mean age, gender distribution, total cell number or subset yield. A total of under 140,000,000 sorted cells were examined across all samples, and the number of cells per subset was strongly correlated with RNA yield. In the study, recently diagnosed type 1 diabetes patients and matched healthy donors were compared on the TCRB repertoires of their sorted circulating CD4+ T cell subsets. Whereas all 30 or so donors provided naive and central memory subsets, regulatory and stem cell-like memory subsets were isolated from just 8 patients and about 8 healthy donors. On the study overall, not on this receptor specifically: PCR may preferentially amplify shorter templates, but because patient and control samples were amplified and corrected together, any resulting skew would affect both groups equally. Patients with type 1 diabetes made fewer insertions and deleted more nucleotides at VDJ recombination sites, implying thymic rearrangement abnormalities. Only small numbers of individuals were included in the HLA sub-analyses, which left unresolved whether HLA type had any influence on TCRB rearrangement. Type 1 diabetes patients showed a moderate but significant shortening of TCRB CDR3 length in all four CD4+ subsets. Sequencing cDNA rather than genomic DNA could over-represent highly expressing activated cells, although activation and CD3 levels did not differ between groups. Naive, central memory and regulatory TCRB repertoires appeared to be more similar among patients than among healthy donors.

Details on this clone: Its antigen has not been determined. Per-base qualities were not stored, and no clone one base away is much larger.

The High Capacity cDNA Reverse Transcription Kit was used to reverse transcribe all of the isolated RNA, meaning that expressed TCRB transcripts were what got sequenced. Stem cell-like memory T cell samples underwent survey-depth immunoSEQ sequencing, averaging around 1 million total reads per sample. Sorted cells were lysed in RLT buffer, and RNA was extracted using DNase-treated RNeasy Micro or Mini kits according to cell number. Each cell subset was processed separately to prevent cross-contamination, with patient and healthy donor samples processed together. TCRB sequences were amplified from cDNA with the immunoSEQ multiplex PCR, producing 87-bp fragments spanning the CDR3 region. Sequencing of the amplicons was performed on the Illumina HiSeq platform. The paper's data handling went like this. PCR bias was computationally corrected using synthetic template baselines, reads within Hamming distance 2 were collapsed, and singletons that could not be merged were discarded. By aligning reads against IMGT, V, D and J genes, CDR3 length, and insertions or deletions at six rearrangement sites were assigned. Within each subset, clonotype counts were normalized to sorted cell number, after which true diversity and Gini coefficients were computed with the tcR R package. Repertoire sharing was quantified using the overlap coefficient calculated on TCRB nucleotide sequences. The immuneACCESS repertoire file appears here via TCRdb, limited to in-frame rearrangements. These files lack a portion of the clones; in checked studies, under half of the deficit traces to unresolved V genes, and the cause of the others is not known. V and J calls and clone size are those listed in that table; D and trimming were worked out from the DNA. The sample records 11,000 to 15,000 clones, roughly 60% of which are singletons. The ten top clones hold 0.57% of the sample.

Each donor gave one peripheral blood draw, averaging approximately 0.12 L, which was collected into heparinised tubes. Naive, central memory, regulatory and stem cell-like memory CD4+ T cells were sorted on a BD FACSAria II using a panel including CD45RO, CCR7, CD25, CD127, CD95 and CD27. A purity above 95% was achieved for all sorted populations. PBMCs were isolated right away by Lymphoprep density gradient centrifugation and were stained directly, without culture. Samples were stained and sorted in pairs, with one healthy donor and one patient per experiment, so that batch effects were minimized. Including the terminal cysteine and phenylalanine, the CDR3 comprises 13 residues. The read is trimmed to its CDR3 DNA, 39 bases read in frame from base 1. The germline V gene encodes CDR1 MNHEY and CDR2 SMNVEV (reference sequence). Trimmed from V: 4 bases; trimmed from J: 9 bases; junction bases lacking a gene match: 5.

The receptor was isolated from a woman between 18 and 30 years old with type 1 diabetes. The material sequenced was stem cell memory CD4+ T cells from blood. In light of the paper, this sample's cell subset or site label describes: stem cell-like memory CD4+ T cells. Recombination joined TRBV27 with TRBJ2-1; 8 central nucleotides agree with TRBD1. The CDR3 protein sequence reads: CASSSAGGVEQFF. The DNA reads as follows: TGTGCCAGCAGTTCTGCAGGGGGCGTTGAGCAGTTCTTC.